A selection of T cell receptor beta chains follows, all from one sample in a study of blood T cell repertoires in COVID-19. Sequencing used immunoSEQ multiplex PCR; TCRdb keeps in-frame clones, though not all of them. The sample lists over 90,000 clones; roughly nine tenths were seen once. The sequencing input was peripheral blood. All receptors derive from a middle-aged man with active COVID-19. Both conserved end residues are part of each CDR3. A D gene is named only where the DNA matches it firmly. Part of the rows lack a size; the others show once, few, many or a class for expanded clones.

j_call v_call d_call clone_size cdr3_nt cdr3_aa
TRBJ2-3 TRBV7-2 TRBD1 NA TGTGCCAGCAGCACCCGGACAGGGGGCACAGATACGCAGTATTTT CASSTRTGGTDTQYF
TRBJ1-2 TRBV7-9 NA NA TGTGCCAGCAGCGCTGCGGACAGAAGGGCCTATGGCTACACCTTC CASSAADRRAYGYTF
TRBJ1-2 TRBV29-1 TRBD1 NA TGCAGCGTCTCCGCTCCCGCAGGGGGAGAGGGGGGCTACACCTTC CSVSAPAGGEGGYTF
TRBJ2-3 TRBV19 TRBD2 NA TGTGCCAGTAGTCCGGAGGCGGGGGGCACAGATACGCAGTATTTT CASSPEAGGTDTQYF
TRBJ1-2 TRBV2 NA NA TGTGCCAGCAGTGAGTACGGTTCTAAAGGCTACACCTTC CASSEYGSKGYTF
TRBJ2-1 TRBV4-1 TRBD1 NA TGCGCCAGCAGCCCGGACAGGGCCTCCTACAATGAGCAGTTCTTC CASSPDRASYNEQFF
TRBJ2-3 TRBV7-9 NA NA TGTGCCAGCAGCTTAGCGCGGGGCGGGGGCACAGATACGCAGTATTTT CASSLARGGGTDTQYF
TRBJ1-5 TRBV6-5 TRBD1 few TGTGCCAGCAGCCGAGGGACAGGATTAAATCAGCCCCAGCATTTT CASSRGTGLNQPQHF
TRBJ1-5 TRBV30 NA NA TGTGCAGGGTCCTCCCAAGGAGGGGGCAATCAGCCCCAGCATTTT CAGSSQGGGNQPQHF
TRBJ1-2 TRBV29-1 NA NA TGCAGCGTCACAGGGAACTTCCTTTATGGCTACACCTTC CSVTGNFLYGYTF
TRBJ1-1 TRBV4-1 NA NA TGCGCCAGCAGCCCGAGGGAGGCTGGAAGCACTGAAGCTTTCTTT CASSPREAGSTEAFF
TRBJ2-7 TRBV18 TRBD2 NA TGTGCCAGCTCCCAACGGGGGGGGCCAAAACCCTACGAGCAGTACTTC CASSQRGGPKPYEQYF
TRBJ1-2 TRBV7-2 NA few TGTGCCAGCAGCCGTGATTTCGGGGTGCCTTATGGCTACACCTTC CASSRDFGVPYGYTF
TRBJ2-7 TRBV19 TRBD1 NA TGTGCCAGTAGTAAGGCAGGGGGCTCCTACGAGCAGTACTTC CASSKAGGSYEQYF